Each of the 23 T cell receptor beta chains below was sequenced from the same sample in a study of beta chain features in type 1 diabetes. Expressed TCRB transcripts were sequenced because the entire RNA isolate underwent reverse transcription. The repertoire was sequenced with immunoSEQ multiplex PCR; TCRdb's copy has only in-frame clones and lacks some. The sample consists of under 950,000 clones, roughly 16% of them appearing once. Sequenced: naive CD4+ T cells from blood. All receptors come from a woman in her late teens or twenties in good health.

The V call is TRBV18, the J call TRBJ2-5; 7 bases match TRBD1. The germline V gene has CDR1 KGHSH and CDR2 LQKENI. The CDR3 is 14 residues long. The J segment lost 1 base and the V segment lost 3 bases, leaving 2 bases of the junction unmatched. CDR3 amino acids: CASSPGQTQETQYF. DNA for the CDR3: TGTGCCAGCTCACCGGGACAGACCCAAGAGACCCAGTACTTC.

V gene TRBV5-1 combines with J gene TRBJ1-2; TRBD1 is a possible D gene (5 bases). CDR3 length: 14 residues. Germline values: CDR1 SGHRS, CDR2 YFSETQ. V lost 4 bases and J 4 bases, leaving 14 bases between the germline ends. The CDR3 DNA sequence: TGCGCCAGCAGCCCAACGGGGCCGCCCTATGGCTACACCTTC. Protein product: CASSPTGPPYGYTF. Looking up the rest from reference TRBV5-1 and TRBJ1-2 gives the full variable domain: KAGVTQTPRYLIKTRGQQVTLSCSPISGHRSVSWYQQTPGQGLQFLFEYFSETQRNKGNFPGRFSGRQFSNSRSEMNVSTLELGDSALYLCASSPTGPPYGYTFGSGTRLTVV.

The chain couples TRBV15 to TRBJ2-6, with D uncertain. V was pared by 6 bases and J by 0 bases, with 6 bases between. The CDR3 is 14 amino acids. Per germline, CDR1 LNHNV and CDR2 YYDKDF (reference sequence). The CDR3 sequence is CATSRGSGANVLTF. CDR3 bases: TGTGCCACCAGTCGAGGCTCTGGGGCCAACGTCCTGACTTTC.

This clone was found a few times. The genes are TRBV19 and TRBJ2-5; 7 bases line up with TRBD1. Per germline, CDR1 LNHDA and CDR2 SQIVND (reference sequence). The ends lost 4 bases at V and 3 bases at J; junction bases unmatched: 11. The CDR3 has 16 amino acids. CDR3 nucleotide sequence: TGTGCCAGTAGTAACCCCGGGGACAGATTAAAAGAGACCCAGTACTTC. Its translation: CASSNPGDRLKETQYF.

With respect to this clone: The sample has other DNA sequences that encode this CDR3 too. The rearrangement links TRBV28 to TRBJ2-7; 12 bases are shared with TRBD2. The CDR3 covers 14 residues. Trimming cost V 5 bases and J 4 bases; bases outside gene matches: 3. Germline V gives CDR1 MDHEN, CDR2 SYDVKM. In DNA, the CDR3 is TGTGCCAGCAGTCTAGCGGGAGGGCCTTACGAGCAGTACTTC. Translated, it gives CASSLAGGPYEQYF.

In this sample, this clone turned up a few times. The J gene is TRBJ2-3, the V gene TRBV19, with D unclear. The CDR3 has 15 residues. Germline values: CDR1 LNHDA, CDR2 SQIVND (reference sequence). V was pared by 9 bases and J by 5 bases, with 21 bases between. CDR3 nucleotides: TGTGCCAGCGCCCGACGTCAGGAGTTGAGAGATACGCAGTATTTT. This codes for CASARRQELRDTQYF. The full variable domain, in which reference TRBV19 and TRBJ2-3 provide the parts outside the CDR3, is DGGITQSPKYLFRKEGQNVTLSCEQNLNHDAMYWYRQDPGQGLRLIYYSQIVNDFQKGDIAEGYSVSREKKESFPLTVTSAQKNPTAFYLCASARRQELRDTQYFGPGTRLTVL.

CDR3: CSVKKLDTQYF. The CDR3 nucleotides are TGCAGTGTAAAAAAATTAGATACGCAGTATTTT. The chain recombines TRBV20-1 with TRBJ2-3; D uncertain. The CDR3 totals 11 residues. Per the germline V gene, CDR1 is DFQATT and CDR2 is SNEGSKA (reference sequence). With 7 bases removed from V and 5 bases from J, the gap between germline ends came to 10 bases.

Turning to this clone: This specimen includes other DNA sequences encoding the same CDR3. The CDR3 region is CASSVGGTDTQYF. In DNA, the CDR3 is TGTGCCAGCAGCGTAGGTGGGACAGATACGCAGTATTTT. The chain is built from TRBV9 and TRBJ2-3; D not resolved. Germline-derived CDR1 and CDR2 are SGDLS and YYNGEE. CDR3 length: 13 residues. Trimming removed 0 bases at V and 3 bases at J, with 5 bases between.

The chain carries TRBV4-2 and TRBJ2-1, with 9 nucleotides matching TRBD2. Germline V gives CDR1 LGHNA, CDR2 YNFKEQ. After removal of 0 bases from V and 4 bases from J, the junction contained 7 bases not matched to a gene. The CDR3 loop spans 17 amino acids. The CDR3 region has the DNA TGTGCCAGCAGCCAAGATGACGGCGGGAGGGGGTACAATGAGCAGTTCTTC. This translates into CASSQDDGGRGYNEQFF.

A remark on this clone: Distinct nucleotide sequences in the sample also encode this CDR3. The chain employs TRBV5-1 and TRBJ2-5, with 10 bases identical to TRBD2. This CDR3 contains 14 residues. The trim removed 0 bases at V and 4 bases at J, leaving 0 bases unmatched. The germline CDR1 and CDR2 sequences are SGHRS and YFSETQ. The CDR3 loop is CASSLGLAGETQYF. The CDR3 DNA is TGCGCCAGCAGCTTGGGACTAGCGGGAGAGACCCAGTACTTC.

This clone was recorded a few times. The chain employs TRBV2 and TRBJ1-3, with unresolved D. The CDR3 extends over 12 amino acids. Germline assignment: CDR1 SNHLY and CDR2 FYNNEI. The germline V and J ends were trimmed by 5 bases and 2 bases, with 4 bases remaining between them. CDR3 bases: TGTGCCAGCAGTTCGACTGGAAACACCATATATTTT. Translated: CASSSTGNTIYF.

V and J are TRBV9 and TRBJ1-5, with a weak D call TRBD1 (6 bases). V was shortened by 3 bases and J by 6 bases, with 13 bases between the two germline ends. The germline V gene has CDR1 SGDLS and CDR2 YYNGEE. This CDR3 is built from 14 residues. The CDR3 is CASSARGETQPQHF. DNA for the CDR3: TGTGCCAGCAGCGCAAGGGGGGAGACTCAGCCCCAGCATTTT. The full variable domain, its missing parts supplied by reference TRBV9 and TRBJ1-5, is DSGVTQTPKHLITATGQRVTLRCSPRSGDLSVYWYQQSLDQGLQFLIQYYNGEERAKGNILERFSAQQFPDLHSELNLSSLELGDSALYFCASSARGETQPQHFGDGTRLSIL.

V usage is TRBV29-1 and J usage is TRBJ2-5; D is undetermined. This CDR3 comprises 11 residues. Germline loops: CDR1 SQVTM, CDR2 ANQGSEA. The V end was cut by 4 bases, the J end by 5 bases, with 8 bases between. CDR3 in amino acids: CSVVMGETQYF. The CDR3 DNA reads TGCAGCGTTGTTATGGGTGAGACCCAGTACTTC.

The CDR3, as DNA: TGCGCCAGCTCCGTAAGACTAGCGGGTTCAGGCGAGCAGTACTTC. Protein sequence: CASSVRLAGSGEQYF. This chain joins TRBV5-1 and TRBJ2-7, with 10 bases aligning to TRBD2. The CDR3 totals 15 residues. The germline V gene has CDR1 SGHRS and CDR2 YFSETQ. The V segment lost 7 bases and the J segment 6 bases; nucleotides outside the gene matches: 13.

This clone was counted only a few times. The rearrangement joins TRBV7-9 to TRBJ2-3, with 9 bases aligning to TRBD1. This CDR3 is built from 16 residues. Germline-derived CDR1 and CDR2 are SEHNR and FQNEAQ (reference sequence). V gave up 5 bases and J gave up 4 bases; unmatched junction bases: 10. In nucleotides, the CDR3 is TGTGCCAGCAGCCCCAAACAGGGGGCGCGCCCAGATACGCAGTATTTT. It codes for CASSPKQGARPDTQYF.

This clone was observed a few times. The rearrangement uses TRBV5-4 and TRBJ1-3, with D maybe TRBD1 (6 bases). This CDR3 region has 15 residues. The V gene's germline CDR1 is SGHNT and CDR2 YYREEE (reference sequence). With 9 bases removed from V and 2 bases from J, the gap between germline ends came to 18 bases. In nucleotides, the CDR3 is TGTGCCATCCAGACACAGGGATTGCCTGGAAACACCATATATTTT. This encodes CAIQTQGLPGNTIYF.

This clone was picked up a small number of times. V gene TRBV11-1 combines with J gene TRBJ2-1; TRBD2 matches at 11 bases. V lost 8 bases to trimming and J lost 4 bases; unmatched junction nucleotides: 16. This CDR3 has 18 amino acids. In germline, CDR1 is SGHAT, CDR2 FQDESV (reference sequence). CDR3 coding DNA: TGTGCCAGCCCTCCTAGCGGGAGGAACCTCTGGGTGTACAATGAGCAGTTCTTC. It is translated as CASPPSGRNLWVYNEQFF.

There are a few counts of this clone. This chain uses TRBV9 with TRBJ2-1; tentatively, D is TRBD2 (5 bases). This CDR3 spans 15 amino acids. V lost 0 bases, J lost 7 bases, and 14 bases lay in between. CDR1 and CDR2 (germline): SGDLS, YYNGEE. The CDR3 loop reads CASSVGSLALNEQFF. The CDR3, as DNA: TGTGCCAGCAGCGTAGGTTCATTAGCGTTGAATGAGCAGTTCTTC.

J is TRBJ2-5 and V is TRBV9; possible D gene TRBD2, 6 bases. The J call may be faulty, since TRBJ2-7 better matches the DNA end. From germline, CDR1 is SGDLS and CDR2 YYNGEE. This CDR3 spans 16 amino acids. The CDR3 coding sequence is TGTGCCAGCAGCCTCGGAGGGGATCCCCAGGCCTACGAGCAGTACTTC. The encoded protein is CASSLGGDPQAYEQYF.

J is TRBJ2-3 and V is TRBV11-3, with 14 positions matching TRBD2. The length of the CDR3 is 16 residues. CDR1 is SGHNT and CDR2 is YENEEA in the germline V gene. The V segment lost 5 bases and the J segment 4 bases; nucleotides outside the gene matches: 5. DNA of the CDR3: TGTGCCAGCAGCCCGGGACTAGCGGGAGCGGCAGATACGCAGTATTTT. It yields the protein CASSPGLAGAADTQYF.

This chain connects TRBV13 to TRBJ2-2; D remains ambiguous. V lost 5 bases to trimming and J lost 5 bases, with 15 bases between them. Germline V CDR1 and CDR2: PRHDT, FYEKMQ (reference sequence). The length of the CDR3 is 15 residues. Written as DNA, the CDR3 is TGTGCCAGCAGCCGTTACCCTCTGGGGACCGGGGAGCTGTTTTTT. Amino acids: CASSRYPLGTGELFF.

There are a few counts of this clone. The chain recombines TRBV19 with TRBJ2-7; D not resolved. V gave up 10 bases and J gave up 0 bases, with 19 bases separating them. Germline V gene data show CDR1 as LNHDA and CDR2 as SQIVND (reference sequence). The CDR3 totals 15 residues. The DNA of the CDR3 is TGTGCCACCAAACGGAACCCTCACAACTCCTACGAGCAGTACTTC. Protein product: CATKRNPHNSYEQYF.

This clone has a handful of counts. This chain links TRBV4-2 with TRBJ2-7; TRBD2 agrees at 10 bases. The germline gives CDR1 LGHNA, CDR2 YNFKEQ. V was clipped by 0 bases and J by 7 bases; unmatched bases: 18. The length of the CDR3 is 19 residues. The CDR3 loop reads CASSQEGPSGSAKVGEQYF. The CDR3 bases are TGTGCCAGCAGCCAAGAGGGCCCTAGCGGGAGTGCCAAAGTGGGAGAGCAGTACTTC.